The TCR beta chain under discussion was sequenced for a study of cytomegalovirus exposure and HLA in healthy donors. About the research overall: Counted in an early data release were approximately 85 million unique TCRs from HLA-typed donors. Genotyping of roughly 400 donors showed that 80% to 90% belonged to the Caucasian-associated ancestry cluster. Study outcomes and limitations: Rarity marked most TCR sequences, yet some public TCRs occurred in many donors. The authors assumed roughly uniform sequencing depth across donors for presence/absence analyses.

A single count supports this clone. Its antigen is undetermined. Both 60 Vbeta primers and 13 Jbeta primers went into the PCR. The data were produced by immunoSEQ multiplex PCR, yet TCRdb's version contains in-frame clones alone and is incomplete. The repertoire includes 150,000 to 200,000 clones, roughly 80% of them detected once, and roughly 0.69% sits in the top ten. The CDR3 contains 12 residues. CDR1 and CDR2 (germline): MGHDK, SYGVNS. V shed 2 bases and J shed 3 bases, with 5 bases lying between them. The TCR comes from a woman aged 18-35 years in good health and CMV-seronegative. The sequenced material came from PBMCs. This chain uses TRBV25-1 with TRBJ2-7, with TRBD1 as a possible D gene (5 bases). The CDR3 sequence is CASSEQGYEQYF. The CDR3, as DNA: TGTGCCAGCAGTGAACAGGGCTACGAGCAGTACTTC.